This T cell receptor beta chain was sequenced during a study of T cell responses to AZD1222 COVID-19 vaccine. Researchers grouped second doses given at about 4 or about 12 weeks into one pool. TCRdb's copy holds only in-frame clones and misses some; the assay was immunoSEQ multiplex PCR. The sample lists more than 120,000 clones, 85% to 90% occurring once. The TCR sequence derives from an adult who received the AZD1222 COVID-19 vaccine. The material was peripheral blood, obtained 28 days after the second AZD1222 dose.

The CDR3 spells CASSSDGYSGNTIYF. The CDR3 coding sequence is TGTGCCAGCAGTTCGGACGGATACTCTGGAAACACCATATATTTT. The V call is TRBV6-5, the J call TRBJ1-3, with D unresolved. Between the trimmed V and J ends, which lost 4 bases and 0 bases, there was a span of 10 bases. Germline V CDR1 and CDR2: MNHEY, SVGAGI. This CDR3 has 15 amino acids.